The next 24 T cell receptor beta chains were all read from a single sample in a study of T cells in Graves' hyperthyroidism and ophthalmopathy. There were TCR beta CDR3 regions amplified from RNA transcripts. HTBI primers drove first-round RT-PCR of the TCR CDR3. One entry per CDR3 protein, called by TCRdb with MiXCR from the multiplex PCR reads. The sample shows around 350,000 distinct CDR3 sequences, about 20% of them seen only once. The specimen sequenced was blood. Receptors were obtained from a woman aged 18 to 35 with Graves' hyperthyroidism.

This clonotype was counted at least ten times. This rearrangement joins TRBV12-3 or TRBV12-4 to TRBJ1-5, with 9 bases that match TRBD1. CDR3 length: 15 amino acids. The V and J ends lost 5 bases and 6 bases, in that order; junction bases with no gene match: 8. The CDR3: CASSPRQGGGQPQHF. CDR3 DNA sequence: TGTGCCAGCAGTCCCCGACAGGGGGGGGGTCAGCCCCAGCATTTT.

This clonotype was seen many times. This chain joins TRBV20-1 and TRBJ2-5; TRBD1 matches 8 bases. This CDR3 is 14 amino acids long. Trimming removed 5 bases from V and 4 bases from J; junction bases left unmatched: 9. The germline V gene has CDR1 DFQATT and CDR2 SNEGSKA (reference sequence). The CDR3 reads CSAFLTGVGETQYF. For the CDR3, the DNA is TGCAGTGCTTTCTTGACAGGGGTGGGAGAGACCCAGTACTTC.

This clonotype was detected ten times or more. The chain links TRBV5-6 to TRBJ1-2; maybe TRBD1 (6 bases). Per germline, CDR1 SGHDT and CDR2 YYEEEE. CDR3 length: 13 residues. V shed 4 bases and J shed 8 bases, with 15 bases lying between them. In nucleotides, the CDR3 is TGTGCCAGCAGCCGGGGGGCGGAGGGAGGCTACACCTTC. It is translated as CASSRGAEGGYTF. The full variable domain, rest sourced from reference TRBV5-6 and TRBJ1-2, is DAGVTQSPTHLIKTRGQQVTLRCSPKSGHDTVSWYQQALGQGPQFIFQYYEEEERQRGNFPDRFSGHQFPNYSSELNVNALLLGDSALYLCASSRGAEGGYTFGSGTRLTVV.

This clonotype was recorded at least ten times. V usage is TRBV29-1 and J usage is TRBJ1-1, with D perhaps TRBD1 (6 bases). The CDR3 has 11 amino acids. Trimming took off 7 bases at V and 8 bases at J, with 14 bases between the two ends. Germline V gene lookup returns CDR1 SQVTM and CDR2 ANQGSEA. Here the CDR3 DNA reads TGCAGCGCCGTCGGGGGCGGAGAAGCTTTCTTT. This encodes CSAVGGGEAFF.

The sample holds a few counts of this clonotype. The V and J genes are TRBV6-1 and TRBJ2-2; a possible D gene is TRBD1 (5 bases). CDR1 MNHNS and CDR2 SASEGT come from the germline V gene. Trimming removed 8 bases at V and 0 bases at J, with 16 bases between. The CDR3 has 16 residues. CDR3 residues: CASALVEGANTGELFF. CDR3 DNA sequence: TGTGCCAGCGCTCTGGTGGAAGGGGCGAACACCGGGGAGCTGTTTTTT.

This clonotype was found many times. This chain connects TRBV28 to TRBJ2-2, with D unclear. Germline lookup yields CDR1 MDHEN and CDR2 SYDVKM. The CDR3 sequence is 17 residues long. Trimming left V 6 bases short and J 0 bases short, with 17 bases between. The CDR3 sequence is CASSLLDLYANTGELFF. The DNA for the CDR3 is TGTGCCAGCAGCCTCCTTGATCTGTACGCGAACACCGGGGAGCTGTTTTTT.

In this sample, this clonotype turned up many times. The chain joins TRBV7-2 to TRBJ2-7; the match to TRBD2 covers 7 bases. The germline gives CDR1 SGHTA, CDR2 FQGNSA. The CDR3 length is 14 residues. The ends lost 2 bases at V and 3 bases at J; junction bases unmatched: 4. CDR3 DNA: TGTGCCAGCAGCTTAACCCCGGGGGGCTACGAGCAGTACTTC. It is translated as CASSLTPGGYEQYF.

With respect to this clonotype: Given a much more abundant clone one base away, this may be a read error. This rearrangement joins TRBV12-3 or TRBV12-4 to TRBJ2-2, with D possibly being TRBD1 or TRBD2 (5 bases each). This CDR3 contains 14 residues. The CDR3 spells CASGWDGRTGELCF. CDR3 coding DNA: TGTGCCAGCGGATGGGACGGACGCACCGGGGAGCTGTGTTTT.

At least ten counts were recorded for this clonotype. Here the CDR3 reads CASSYRDRSETQYF. The CDR3 coding sequence is TGTGCCAGCAGTTACAGGGACAGGTCGGAGACCCAGTACTTC. The genes are TRBV6-5 and TRBJ2-5; 8 nucleotides agree with TRBD1. V gave up 2 bases and J gave up 5 bases; unmatched junction bases: 4. This CDR3 is built from 14 residues. In germline, CDR1 is MNHEY, CDR2 SVGAGI.

Remarks on this clonotype: A read error is likely, as this CDR3 ends without the conserved phenylalanine or tryptophan. This chain links TRBV29-1 with TRBJ1-4; 9 positions match TRBD1. The CDR3 covers 14 residues. V lost 5 bases and J lost 6; bases outside the gene matches: 7. Germline assignment: CDR1 SQVTM and CDR2 ANQGSEA. The CDR3 sequence is CSVSTGGRYEKLFC. CDR3 in DNA: TGCAGCGTTTCCACAGGGGGCAGATATGAAAAACTGTTTTGT.

This clonotype was picked up a small number of times. A clone one base away is much larger, so this may be a read error. The V call is TRBV30, the J call TRBJ1-3; TRBD1 is a possible D gene (5 bases). The length of the CDR3 is 14 residues. The V gene's germline CDR1 is GTSNPN and CDR2 SVGIG (reference sequence). In nucleotides, the CDR3 is TGTGCCTGGAGTGTTGGGGGGACTGGAGACACCATATATTTT. Amino acids: CAWSVGGTGDTIYF. Using reference TRBV30 and TRBJ1-3 for the parts outside the CDR3, the full variable domain is SQTIHQWPATLVQPVGSPLSLECTVEGTSNPNLYWYRQAAGRGLQLLFYSVGIGQISSEVPQNLSASRPQDRQFILSSKKLLLSDSGFYLCAWSVGGTGDTIYFGEGSWLTVV.

The table lists this clonotype with many counts. This sequence joins TRBV10-3 and TRBJ1-5, with 8 bases identical to TRBD1. The CDR3 has 15 residues. V gave up 2 bases and J gave up 3 bases; unmatched junction bases: 3. From germline, CDR1 is ENHRY and CDR2 SYGVKD. The CDR3 DNA is TGTGCCATCAGTGAGCGGACAGGGAACAATCAGCCCCAGCATTTT. This gives the protein CAISERTGNNQPQHF.

This clonotype was picked up many times. The rearrangement uses TRBV2 and TRBJ2-7; possibly TRBD1 for D (6 bases). Germline V CDR1 and CDR2: SNHLY, FYNNEI. The CDR3 is 13 residues long. V was cut by 3 bases and J by 9 bases, with 15 bases left in between. This CDR3 reads CASSDGTPLRQYF. The CDR3, as DNA: TGTGCCAGCAGTGATGGGACACCCCTACGGCAGTACTTC.

J is TRBJ1-5 and V is TRBV6-1; maybe TRBD1 (5 bases). V was shortened by 2 bases and J by 5 bases, with 7 bases between the two germline ends. CDR3 length equals 13 residues. The germline gives CDR1 MNHNS, CDR2 SASEGT. The CDR3 DNA reads as TGTGCCAGCAGTGAAACAGGTTATCAGCCCCAGCATTTT. This translates into CASSETGYQPQHF.

This clonotype was seen ten or more times. In DNA, the CDR3 is TGCGCCAGCAGCCAAAGACAGGGTTACGGGGAGCTGTTTTTT. This encodes CASSQRQGYGELFF. The chain carries TRBV4-1 and TRBJ2-2; 7 bases match TRBD1. This CDR3 has 14 residues. With V trimmed by 2 bases and J by 7 bases, 4 bases remained unmatched. Germline-derived CDR1 and CDR2 are MGHRA and YSYEKL.

This clonotype was observed at least ten times. This chain connects TRBV7-2 to TRBJ1-1; D not certain. The CDR3 has 15 amino acids. With 1 base removed from V and 6 bases from J, the gap between germline ends came to 15 bases. Germline lookup yields CDR1 SGHTA and CDR2 FQGNSA. CDR3 protein: CASSLVAGTGPEAFF. CDR3 sequence (DNA): TGTGCCAGCAGCTTAGTTGCGGGTACGGGCCCTGAAGCTTTCTTT.

This clonotype was observed at least ten times. The chain has TRBV6-5 and TRBJ1-1; 8 nucleotides line up with TRBD1. The CDR3 length is 15 residues. Per germline, CDR1 MNHEY and CDR2 SVGAGI. The V gene end was trimmed by 4 bases and the J gene end by 4 bases; junction bases not matched to a gene: 8. CDR3 DNA sequence: TGTGCCAGCAGTTGGGGGACAGGCCAACTCACTGAAGCTTTCTTT. It translates to CASSWGTGQLTEAFF.

This clonotype came up many times. The chain employs TRBV28 and TRBJ2-2; the match to TRBD1 covers 10 bases. The V and J ends lost 5 bases and 7 bases, in that order; junction bases with no gene match: 10. The CDR3 spans 16 residues. CDR1 and CDR2 from the germline V gene are MDHEN and SYDVKM. The CDR3 nucleotides read TGTGCCAGCAGTCCGGGACAGGGGCTTCTAGACGGGGAGCTGTTTTTT. Protein product: CASSPGQGLLDGELFF.

The V call is TRBV12-3 or TRBV12-4, the J call TRBJ1-5; 8 positions match TRBD1. The V gene end was trimmed by 10 bases and the J gene end by 2 bases; junction bases not matched to a gene: 7. There are 14 residues in the CDR3. For the CDR3, the DNA is TGTGCCACCACCGGGGGACAGGGCAATCAGCCCCAGCATTTT. Translating it yields CATTGGQGNQPQHF.

This clonotype came up many times. The rearrangement joins TRBV7-9 to TRBJ2-5; possibly TRBD1 for D (6 bases). The V and J ends lost 8 bases and 4 bases respectively, with 20 bases between them. The CDR3 is made up of 15 amino acids. CDR1 is SEHNR and CDR2 is FQNEAQ in the germline V gene (reference sequence). In DNA, the CDR3 is TGTGCCAGCGGAGGCAAATACAGGGTCATAGAGACCCAGTACTTC. The encoded protein is CASGGKYRVIETQYF.

This clonotype was seen repeatedly, ten times or more. CDR3 sequence (DNA): TGTGCCAGCACCGAACCTACAAAGGGCGGCGAGCAGTACTTC. This encodes CASTEPTKGGEQYF. This chain joins TRBV28 and TRBJ2-7; D is ambiguous. Germline assignment: CDR1 MDHEN and CDR2 SYDVKM. The germline V and J ends were trimmed by 7 bases and 6 bases, with 19 bases remaining between them. There are 14 residues in the CDR3.

This clonotype was picked up many times. The chain combines TRBV7-2 with TRBJ1-2, with TRBD1 matching 7 bases. V shed 3 bases and J 7 bases; nucleotides not matched to a gene: 5. Germline values: CDR1 SGHTA, CDR2 FQGNSA. The CDR3 is 13 amino acids. This chain's CDR3 is CASSFPGQFGYTF. The CDR3 DNA is TGTGCCAGCAGCTTCCCGGGACAGTTTGGCTACACCTTC.

This clonotype was counted at least ten times. The chain uses TRBV2 and TRBJ1-1; unclear D gene. V lost 7 bases and J lost 1, with 10 bases in between. CDR1 SNHLY and CDR2 FYNNEI come from the germline V gene. This CDR3 is 13 amino acids long. The CDR3 sequence: CASTGWRNTEAFF. CDR3 nucleotide sequence: TGTGCCAGCACGGGATGGAGGAACACTGAAGCTTTCTTT.

In its sample, this clonotype was seen many times. The chain employs TRBV20-1 and TRBJ1-2, with D possibly matching TRBD1 (6 bases). The CDR3 length is 15 residues. Germline V CDR1 and CDR2: DFQATT, SNEGSKA (reference sequence). Trimming pared 0 bases from V and 2 bases from J, leaving 13 bases between. The CDR3 DNA reads as TGCAGTGCTAGAGATCGCCAGGGGTGGAACTATGGCTACACCTTC. This gives the protein CSARDRQGWNYGYTF.